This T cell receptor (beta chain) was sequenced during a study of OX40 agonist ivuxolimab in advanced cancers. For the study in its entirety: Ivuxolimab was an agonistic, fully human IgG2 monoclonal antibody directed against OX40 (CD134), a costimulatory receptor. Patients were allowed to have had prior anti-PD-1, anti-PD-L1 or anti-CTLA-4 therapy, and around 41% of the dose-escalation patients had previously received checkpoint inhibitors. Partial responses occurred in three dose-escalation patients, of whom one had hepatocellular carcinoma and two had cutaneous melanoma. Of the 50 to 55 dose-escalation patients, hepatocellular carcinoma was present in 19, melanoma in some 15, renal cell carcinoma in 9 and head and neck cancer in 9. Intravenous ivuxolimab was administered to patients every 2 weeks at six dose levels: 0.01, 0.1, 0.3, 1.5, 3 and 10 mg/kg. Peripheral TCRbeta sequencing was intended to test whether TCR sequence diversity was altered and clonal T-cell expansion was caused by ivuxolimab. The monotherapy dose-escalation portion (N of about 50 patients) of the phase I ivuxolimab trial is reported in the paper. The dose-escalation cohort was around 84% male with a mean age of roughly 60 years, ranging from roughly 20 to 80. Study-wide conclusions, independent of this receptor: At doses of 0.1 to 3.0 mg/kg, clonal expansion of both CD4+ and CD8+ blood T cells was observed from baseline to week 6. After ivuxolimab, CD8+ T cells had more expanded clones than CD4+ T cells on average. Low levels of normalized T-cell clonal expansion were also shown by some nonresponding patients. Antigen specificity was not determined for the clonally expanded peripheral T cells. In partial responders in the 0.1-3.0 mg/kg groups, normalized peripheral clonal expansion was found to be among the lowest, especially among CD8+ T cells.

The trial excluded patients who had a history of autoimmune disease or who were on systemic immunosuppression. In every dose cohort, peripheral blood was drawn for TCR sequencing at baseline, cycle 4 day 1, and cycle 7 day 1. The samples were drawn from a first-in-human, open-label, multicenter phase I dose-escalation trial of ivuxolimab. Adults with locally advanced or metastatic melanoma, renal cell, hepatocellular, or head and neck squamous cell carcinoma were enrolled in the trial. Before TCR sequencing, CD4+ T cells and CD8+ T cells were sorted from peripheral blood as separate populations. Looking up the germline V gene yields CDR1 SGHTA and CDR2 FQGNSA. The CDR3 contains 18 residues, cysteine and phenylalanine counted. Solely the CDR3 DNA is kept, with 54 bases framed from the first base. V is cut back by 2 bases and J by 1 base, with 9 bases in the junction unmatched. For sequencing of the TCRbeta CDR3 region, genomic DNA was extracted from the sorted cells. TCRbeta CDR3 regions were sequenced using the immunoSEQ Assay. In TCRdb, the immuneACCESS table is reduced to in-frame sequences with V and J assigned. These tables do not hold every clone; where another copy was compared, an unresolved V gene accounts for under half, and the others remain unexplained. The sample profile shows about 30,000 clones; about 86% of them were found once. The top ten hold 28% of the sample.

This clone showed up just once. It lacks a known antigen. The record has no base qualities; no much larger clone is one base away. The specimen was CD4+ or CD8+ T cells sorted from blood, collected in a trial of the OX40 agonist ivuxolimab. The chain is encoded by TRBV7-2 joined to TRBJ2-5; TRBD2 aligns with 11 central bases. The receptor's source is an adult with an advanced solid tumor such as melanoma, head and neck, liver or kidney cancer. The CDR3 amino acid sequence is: CASSLFGLAGGPQETQYF. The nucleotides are TGTGCCAGCAGCTTATTTGGGCTAGCGGGGGGCCCCCAAGAGACCCAGTACTTC.